This T cell receptor (beta chain) was documented in a study of shared clonotypes between healthy human individuals (dated by TCRdb to the early 2020s). The study in broad terms: Three men and a couple of women, aged 18 to 49 years, made up the cohort. The study deeply sequenced blood TCR repertoires of five healthy adults to estimate repertoire size and the extent of clonotype sharing between individuals. Different laboratories and diverse techniques were used to prepare libraries and sequence TCR repertoires, to increase sequencing depth and limit assay-specific biases. Leukapheresis yielded between about 0.85 and 9.5 billion PBMCs per donor. Beyond this particular receptor, the publication reports: Pairwise subsampling led to the expectation that sequencing depth would affect the degree of clonotype sharing among donors. The small number of donors limited the genetic and exposure-history diversity represented. Sampling was limited to blood, and TCR repertoires in tissue likely differ from TCR repertoires in blood.

TCR CDR3 regions were amplified from genomic DNA by multiplex PCR using the deep immunoSEQ assay. Extracted genomic DNA from each cell subset was distributed evenly across all wells of several immunoSEQ 96-well plates, and each plate was treated as a replicate. For unsorted PBMC, around 310 ng of genomic DNA, equivalent to around 33,000 T cell genomes, went into each replicate PCR. Ten immunoSEQ deep assay plates were used to sequence unsorted PBMC genomic DNA. The purified libraries were quantified using a Qubit 3.0 fluorometer, sized with a Bioanalyzer 2100, and then quantified again using the KAPA Library Quantification kit. Each immunoSEQ 96-well plate was sequenced on its own single-read 150-cycle Illumina NextSeq 550 flow cell. Concerning the study's data processing: Because only junctional sequences without quality scores were contained in the immunoSEQ output, filtering matching that applied to full-length reads could not be performed. Sequences were annotated with PyIR, a Python wrapper for IgBLAST v1.9, using IMGT germline references to assign V/J genes and CDR3. Reads were removed for weak V/J assignments (E-value above 1e-6), missing CDR3, stop codons, out-of-frame junctions, or ambiguous translated residues. A V3J clonotype was defined by an identical inferred V gene, J gene, and CDR3 amino acid sequence. Percentage overlap between repertoires was computed as shared unique clonotypes divided by the size of the smaller repertoire. Repertoire richness was assessed with RTK rarefaction, the Chao1 estimator, and Recon v2.1 estimates of unobserved clonotypes. TCRdb provides this immuneACCESS table in a form limited to in-frame rearrangements. Some clones are lacking; in checked studies, under half of them reflect an unresolved V gene, and why the rest are absent is not known. Clone size and V and J calls were adopted from that table, with D and trimming inferred from the DNA. This sample comprises about 480,000 clones, less than 85% of them detected only once. The ten largest clones take up roughly 13% of the sample.

Inclusive of the bounding cysteine and phenylalanine, the CDR3 is 16 residues long. Just the 48-base CDR3 DNA is kept, in frame starting at base 1. Reading the germline V gene gives CDR1 SGHRS and CDR2 YFSETQ. The V end gives up 0 bases and the J end 8 bases, leaving 11 bases in the junction not matched to a gene. Regarding this clone: Its antigen specificity is not known. No base quality information exists; no much larger clone differs at one position.

Healthy HIV-negative adults with no recently reported acute infections or vaccinations were included as donors. All donors were Caucasian adults living in Nashville, Tennessee, USA. For unsorted samples, 90 million or so PBMCs were counted, and genomic DNA was extracted using the QIAamp DNA Blood Mini kit. After blood collection by leukapheresis, PBMCs were isolated using Ficoll-Histopaque density gradient centrifugation and then cryopreserved in the vapor phase of liquid nitrogen. The chain is assembled from TRBV5-1 and TRBJ2-1; the central 7 bases match TRBD1. The TCR sequence derives from a woman in her thirties or forties in good health. Some clones in this sample may be carry-over from other donors' samples. The sample taken for sequencing was PBMCs. CDR3 protein: CASSLEVLTGVDEQFF. Here is the DNA: TGCGCCAGCAGCTTGGAGGTTTTAACAGGGGTGGATGAGCAGTTCTTC. Reference TRBV5-1 and TRBJ2-1 genes cover what lies past the CDR3, so the full variable domain is KAGVTQTPRYLIKTRGQQVTLSCSPISGHRSVSWYQQTPGQGLQFLFEYFSETQRNKGNFPGRFSGRQFSNSRSEMNVSTLELGDSALYLCASSLEVLTGVDEQFFGPGTRLTVL.